The text below deals with one T cell receptor (beta chain). Its target is not known. J was trimmed by 8 bases and V by 5 bases; bases with no gene match: 12. The CDR3 has 16 residues. The V gene's germline CDR1 is SGHVS and CDR2 FNYEAQ. This sample stems from a study of cytomegalovirus exposure and HLA in healthy donors. General study findings and limits: A further, later analysis showed that HLA-associated TCR beta chains (compared with equally common others) were more clonally expanded. Reports credit the classifier with highly specific, highly sensitive diagnosis of cytomegalovirus status.

It was with 60 Vbeta and 13 Jbeta primers that the PCR ran. Per the original data handling: Roughly 11 million shared chains were among the approximately 87 million unique TCR beta chains that a later analysis counted. Sequenced by immunoSEQ multiplex PCR; TCRdb stores in-frame clones only, minus some. Clone size and V and J calls were adopted from that table, with D and trimming inferred from the DNA. The profile shows hundreds of thousands of clones, around four fifths of them singletons. The origin of this receptor is a woman in her forties in good health and CMV-seronegative. The material sequenced was PBMCs. The chain uses TRBV7-6 and TRBJ1-4; 9 nucleotides align to TRBD1. CDR3 region: CASSPQGAQAIEKLFF. The CDR3 DNA reads as TGTGCCAGCAGCCCACAGGGGGCGCAGGCCATAGAAAAACTGTTTTTT.